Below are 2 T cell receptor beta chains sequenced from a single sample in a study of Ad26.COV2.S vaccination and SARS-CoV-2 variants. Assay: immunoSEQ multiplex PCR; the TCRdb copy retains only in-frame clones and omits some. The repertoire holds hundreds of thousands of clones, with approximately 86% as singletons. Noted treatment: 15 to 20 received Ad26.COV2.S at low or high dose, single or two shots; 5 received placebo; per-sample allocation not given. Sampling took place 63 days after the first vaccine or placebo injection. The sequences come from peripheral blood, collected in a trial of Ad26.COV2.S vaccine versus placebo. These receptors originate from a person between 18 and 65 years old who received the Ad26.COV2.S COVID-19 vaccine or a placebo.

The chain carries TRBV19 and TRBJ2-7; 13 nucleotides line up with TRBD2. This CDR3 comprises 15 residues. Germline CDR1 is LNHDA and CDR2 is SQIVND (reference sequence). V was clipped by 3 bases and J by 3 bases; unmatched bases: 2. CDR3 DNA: TGTGCCAGTAGTATGGGGACTAGCGGGATCTACGAGCAGTACTTC. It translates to CASSMGTSGIYEQYF.

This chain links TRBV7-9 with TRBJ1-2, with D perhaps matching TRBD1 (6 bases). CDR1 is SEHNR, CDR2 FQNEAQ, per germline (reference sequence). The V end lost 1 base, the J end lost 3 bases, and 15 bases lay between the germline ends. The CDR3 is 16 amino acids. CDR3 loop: CASSLVDLDRHYGYTF. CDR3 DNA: TGTGCCAGCAGCTTAGTCGACCTGGACAGACACTATGGCTACACCTTC.